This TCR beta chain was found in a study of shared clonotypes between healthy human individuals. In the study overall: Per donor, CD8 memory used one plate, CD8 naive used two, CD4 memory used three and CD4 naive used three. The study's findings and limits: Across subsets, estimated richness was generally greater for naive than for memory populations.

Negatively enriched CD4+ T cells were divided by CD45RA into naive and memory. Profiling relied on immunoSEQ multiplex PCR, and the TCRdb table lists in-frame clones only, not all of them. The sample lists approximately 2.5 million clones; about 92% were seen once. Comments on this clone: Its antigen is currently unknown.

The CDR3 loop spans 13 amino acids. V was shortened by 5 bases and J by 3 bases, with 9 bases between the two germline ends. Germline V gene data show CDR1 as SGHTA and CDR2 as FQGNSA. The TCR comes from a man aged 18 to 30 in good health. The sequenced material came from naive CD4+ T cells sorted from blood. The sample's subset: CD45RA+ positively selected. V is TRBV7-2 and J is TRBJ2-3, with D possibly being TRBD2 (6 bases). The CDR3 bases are TGTGCCAGCAGCGGGGGGATTACAGATACGCAGTATTTT. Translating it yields CASSGGITDTQYF.